One sample yielded the 19 T cell receptor beta chains listed below, sequenced in a study of blood T cells in healthy people across ages. Primers used in a second PCR of about 7 to 12 cycles were a sample-barcoded 5' primer and a J-beta primer mix. TCRdb reprocessed the 5' RACE reads with MiXCR, giving one entry per CDR3 protein. The table includes roughly 1,300,000 distinct CDR3 sequences, approximately 59% detected once. Specimen: blood. Receptors were obtained from a man aged 18-30 years in good health.

Notes on this clonotype: Germline and junction disagree at one end, which may indicate a read error. This chain uses TRBV12-3 or TRBV12-4 with TRBJ1-2, with D possibly being TRBD1 (5 bases). The CDR3 runs to 15 residues. The DNA for the CDR3 is TGTGTCAGCAGGCCTAGTGCGGGACTTAACTATGGCTACACCTTC. The encoded protein is CVSRPSAGLNYGYTF.

The chain uses TRBV28 and TRBJ1-1; 9 nucleotides align to TRBD1. The CDR3 has 19 amino acids. The trim removed 2 bases at V and 4 bases at J, leaving 17 bases unmatched. CDR1 and CDR2 (germline): MDHEN, SYDVKM. The CDR3: CASSLIGGQGLGSGTEAFF. CDR3 nucleotides: TGTGCCAGCAGTTTAATTGGGGGACAGGGCTTAGGTTCGGGCACTGAAGCTTTCTTT. Filled out from reference TRBV28 and TRBJ1-1, the complete variable domain reads DVKVTQSSRYLVKRTGEKVFLECVQDMDHENMFWYRQDPGLGLRLIYFSYDVKMKEKGDIPEGYSVSREKKERFSLILESASTNQTSMYLCASSLIGGQGLGSGTEAFFGQGTRLTVV.

This clonotype was detected a few times. This sequence joins TRBV5-1 and TRBJ2-7, with TRBD2 matching 7 bases. Per the germline V gene, CDR1 is SGHRS and CDR2 is YFSETQ. The V gene end was trimmed by 9 bases and the J gene end by 5 bases; junction bases not matched to a gene: 14. The CDR3 sequence is 14 residues long. CDR3 region: CATLLREVLHEQYF. The CDR3 DNA follows: TGCGCCACCCTACTACGGGAGGTTCTCCACGAGCAGTACTTC.

The rearrangement links TRBV24-1 to TRBJ2-3, with D hard to call. Germline values: CDR1 KGHDR, CDR2 SFDVKD. V lost 2 bases and J lost 4, with 15 bases in between. The CDR3 sequence is 16 residues long. The CDR3 here is CATSDSDPAVADTQYF. The CDR3 DNA reads as TGTGCCACCAGTGATTCGGATCCGGCGGTAGCAGATACGCAGTATTTT.

This chain connects TRBV28 to TRBJ2-1; D is undetermined. The CDR3 has 16 residues. The germline CDR1 and CDR2 sequences are MDHEN and SYDVKM. V lost 3 bases, J lost 0 bases, and 12 bases lay in between. The CDR3 DNA reads as TGTGCCAGCAGTTTTTACAGACCGAGCTCCTACAATGAGCAGTTCTTC. Protein product: CASSFYRPSSYNEQFF. The whole variable domain, remainder taken from reference TRBV28 and TRBJ2-1, is DVKVTQSSRYLVKRTGEKVFLECVQDMDHENMFWYRQDPGLGLRLIYFSYDVKMKEKGDIPEGYSVSREKKERFSLILESASTNQTSMYLCASSFYRPSSYNEQFFGPGTRLTVL.

This clonotype was observed a few times. The V and J genes are TRBV4-2 and TRBJ2-7; D ambiguous. V shed 1 base and J shed 3 bases, with 10 bases lying between them. CDR1 is LGHNA and CDR2 is YNFKEQ in the germline V gene. The length of the CDR3 is 14 residues. The CDR3 DNA sequence: TGTGCCAGCAGCCAAGGCACTACTTTCTACGAGCAGTACTTC. It codes for CASSQGTTFYEQYF.

This rearrangement joins TRBV4-1 to TRBJ2-7; 9 bases are shared with TRBD1. In germline, CDR1 is MGHRA, CDR2 YSYEKL. The CDR3 covers 16 residues. Trimming cost V 1 base and J 3 bases; bases outside gene matches: 7. CDR3 coding DNA: TGCGCCAGCAGCCAAGGAGGGGGACAGGGTTACTACGAGCAGTACTTC. As protein: CASSQGGGQGYYEQYF.

Only a few counts were recorded for this clonotype. The rearrangement links TRBV29-1 to TRBJ1-4, with D hard to call. This CDR3 has 11 residues. The V end lost 5 bases, the J end lost 4 bases, and 5 bases lay between the germline ends. Germline V gene data show CDR1 as SQVTM and CDR2 as ANQGSEA. The CDR3 coding sequence is TGCAGCGTTAGGAGTAATGAAAAACTGTTTTTT. It is translated as CSVRSNEKLFF. The entire variable domain, with the rest obtained from reference TRBV29-1 and TRBJ1-4, is as follows: SAVISQKPSRDICQRGTSLTIQCQVDSQVTMMFWYRQQPGQSLTLIATANQGSEATYESGFVIDKFPISRPNLTFSTLTVSNMSPEDSSIYLCSVRSNEKLFFGSGTQLSVL.

The V and J genes are TRBV6-5 and TRBJ1-1, with TRBD1 matching over 9 bases. Trimming cost V 6 bases and J 1 base; bases outside gene matches: 6. The germline CDR1 and CDR2 sequences are MNHEY and SVGAGI. CDR3 length: 15 residues. Here the CDR3 reads CASRYRGPSNTEAFF. The CDR3 nucleotides read TGTGCCAGCAGATACAGGGGGCCTTCGAACACTGAAGCTTTCTTT.

The chain recombines TRBV4-3 with TRBJ2-1, with 9 bases that match TRBD1. This CDR3 has 18 amino acids. Germline loops: CDR1 LGHNA, CDR2 YSLEER. The ends lost 1 base at V and 5 bases at J; junction bases unmatched: 12. The CDR3 DNA reads TGCGCCAGCAGCCAAGTCGGTCCCGGACAGGGGTTCCACAATGAGCAGTTCTTC. Its protein is CASSQVGPGQGFHNEQFF.

J is TRBJ2-1 and V is TRBV5-1; D remains unclear. Germline lookup yields CDR1 SGHRS and CDR2 YFSETQ. The V end lost 2 bases, the J end lost 8 bases, and 5 bases lay between the germline ends. CDR3 length: 11 residues. Here the CDR3 reads CASSFIDEQFF. CDR3 DNA: TGCGCCAGCAGCTTTATCGATGAGCAGTTCTTC.

The chain uses TRBV12-3 or TRBV12-4 and TRBJ2-4; D remains ambiguous. The J call may be wrong; the DNA end is better matched by TRBJ2-5. This CDR3 has 14 amino acids. As DNA, the CDR3 is TGTGCCAGCAGTTTACATTCCGCGGAAGAGACCCAGTACTTC. Residues: CASSLHSAEETQYF.

The chain carries TRBV7-8 and TRBJ1-2; D possibly corresponds to TRBD1 (5 bases). V lost 5 bases to trimming and J lost 10 bases, with 20 bases between them. CDR3 length equals 14 residues. The germline V gene encodes CDR1 SGHVS and CDR2 FQNEAQ. CDR3 loop: CASSLRETDHDYTF. DNA for the CDR3: TGTGCCAGCAGCCTCCGGGAGACAGATCATGACTACACCTTC.

This rearrangement joins TRBV4-3 to TRBJ2-7; 7 nucleotides align to TRBD2. The end of the DNA aligns better with TRBJ2-5, so the J call may be wrong. The CDR3 has 18 residues. Germline loops: CDR1 LGHNA, CDR2 YSLEER. The DNA of the CDR3 is TGCGCCAGCAGCCAAGGGGGAGCTAGCGGTCTAATGATTGAGACCCAGTACTTC. Translation gives CASSQGGASGLMIETQYF.

The chain carries TRBV27 and TRBJ1-5; no firm D call. Trimming stripped 4 bases from V and 0 bases from J, with 7 bases between. Germline V CDR1 and CDR2: MNHEY, SMNVEV (reference sequence). This CDR3 has 14 amino acids. CDR3 sequence reads: CASSSSSSNQPQHF. For the CDR3, the DNA is TGTGCCAGCAGTTCGAGTAGTAGCAATCAGCCCCAGCATTTT.

The gene calls are TRBV5-1 and TRBJ1-1; D not certain. Germline lookup yields CDR1 SGHRS and CDR2 YFSETQ. V lost 0 bases to trimming and J lost 11 bases, with 11 bases between them. This CDR3 comprises 12 residues. DNA for the CDR3: TGCGCCAGCAGCTTGGAACCCGGAGGGGCTTTCTTT. Residues: CASSLEPGGAFF.

The gene calls are TRBV29-1 and TRBJ1-2; D gene unclear. The CDR3 is 12 residues long. Trimming shortened V by 7 bases and J by 3 bases, and 12 bases separated the two germline ends. CDR1 SQVTM and CDR2 ANQGSEA come from the germline V gene. Here the CDR3 reads CSALTEDYGYTF. The CDR3 region has the DNA TGCAGCGCCCTGACGGAAGACTATGGCTACACCTTC. Filled out from reference TRBV29-1 and TRBJ1-2, the complete variable domain reads SAVISQKPSRDICQRGTSLTIQCQVDSQVTMMFWYRQQPGQSLTLIATANQGSEATYESGFVIDKFPISRPNLTFSTLTVSNMSPEDSSIYLCSALTEDYGYTFGSGTRLTVV.

This clonotype was detected many times. This sequence joins TRBV20-1 and TRBJ1-5; TRBD1 matches at 12 bases. Looked up from germline, CDR1 is DFQATT and CDR2 is SNEGSKA (reference sequence). The CDR3 is made up of 16 amino acids. V shed 5 bases and J 6 bases; nucleotides not matched to a gene: 11. For the CDR3, the DNA is TGCAGTGCTTTTAGACCCGGGACAGGGGGCGGTCAGCCCCAGCATTTT. Translation gives CSAFRPGTGGGQPQHF.

This clonotype showed up just a few times. The chain joins TRBV7-2 to TRBJ2-1; 9 bases map to TRBD2. The CDR3 totals 16 residues. Germline V lookup: CDR1 SGHTA, CDR2 FQGNSA. The V gene end was trimmed by 5 bases and the J gene end by 3 bases; junction bases not matched to a gene: 8. CDR3 nucleotide sequence: TGTGCCAGCAGCGTACCGACTAGCGGAGTCTACAATGAGCAGTTCTTC. Protein product: CASSVPTSGVYNEQFF. The full variable domain, completed using reference TRBV7-2 and TRBJ2-1, is GAGVSQSPSNKVTEKGKDVELRCDPISGHTALYWYRQSLGQGLEFLIYFQGNSAPDKSGLPSDRFSAERTGGSVSTLTIQRTQQEDSAVYLCASSVPTSGVYNEQFFGPGTRLTVL.